The text below deals with one T cell receptor beta chain. The record originates from a study of cytomegalovirus exposure and HLA in healthy donors. As for the study in general: Unique TCR beta sequences numbering some 110 million came from around 180 million T cells in an earlier analysis.

CDR1 and CDR2 (germline): LNHDA, SQIVND (reference sequence). This CDR3 has 17 residues. The J segment lost 4 bases and the V segment lost 8 bases, leaving 17 bases of the junction unmatched. 13 Jbeta primers and 60 Vbeta primers were used for the PCR. TCRdb's copy holds only in-frame clones and misses some; the assay was immunoSEQ multiplex PCR. This table has under 200,000 clones, roughly 82% appearing once. The chain employs TRBV19 and TRBJ1-2, with 9 bases lining up with TRBD1. The origin of this receptor is a woman in her fifties or sixties in good health and CMV-seronegative. Sample: PBMCs. CDR3 sequence: CASSSGTGIPSLYGYTF. CDR3 coding DNA: TGTGCCAGTTCCTCCGGGACAGGGATCCCCTCCCTCTATGGCTACACCTTC.